This T cell receptor (beta chain) came from a study of cytomegalovirus exposure and HLA in healthy donors. Overall study: Earlier results showed 120 million or so unique TCR beta sequences derived from around 170 million T cells. Whole-study results and caveats: Sequencing depth across donors, presence/absence analyses assumed, was roughly uniform. The study listed under 200 cytomegalovirus-associated TCR beta chains. Compared with the approximately 670-donor mean, an Asian-associated ancestry cluster reportedly had fewer N-insertions, according to a later analysis.

About this clone: Its antigen is currently unknown.

Germline V lookup: CDR1 MDHEN, CDR2 SYDVKM. Losses at the gene ends were 5 bases for V and 4 bases for J; bases not matched to a gene: 7. CDR3 length equals 15 residues. The PCR had 60 Vbeta and 13 Jbeta primers. Libraries were prepared by immunoSEQ multiplex PCR; TCRdb keeps only in-frame clonotypes and omits some of them. This table holds over 150,000 clones, approximately 67% found once. This chain links TRBV28 with TRBJ1-2, with TRBD1 matching 10 bases. The sample was PBMCs. The TCR sequence derives from a woman aged 18-29 years in good health and CMV-seropositive. CDR3 region: CASSPGQGVVYGYTF. DNA for the CDR3: TGTGCCAGCAGTCCCGGACAGGGGGTTGTCTATGGCTACACCTTC.